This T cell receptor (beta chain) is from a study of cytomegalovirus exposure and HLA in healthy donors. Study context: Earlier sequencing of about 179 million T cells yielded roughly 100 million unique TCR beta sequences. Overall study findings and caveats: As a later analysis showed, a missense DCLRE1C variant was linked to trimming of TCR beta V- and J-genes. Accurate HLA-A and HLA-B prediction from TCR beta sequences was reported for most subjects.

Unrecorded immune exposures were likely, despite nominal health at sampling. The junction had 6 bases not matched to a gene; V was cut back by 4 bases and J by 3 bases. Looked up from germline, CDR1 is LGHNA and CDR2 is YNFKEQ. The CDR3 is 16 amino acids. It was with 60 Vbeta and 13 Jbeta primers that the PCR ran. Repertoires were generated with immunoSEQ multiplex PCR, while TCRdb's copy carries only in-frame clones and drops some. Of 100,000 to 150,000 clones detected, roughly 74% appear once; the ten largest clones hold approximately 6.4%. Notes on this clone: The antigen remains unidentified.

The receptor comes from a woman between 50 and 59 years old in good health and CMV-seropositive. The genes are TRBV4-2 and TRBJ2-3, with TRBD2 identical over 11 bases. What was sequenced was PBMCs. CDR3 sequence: CASSLVLAGETDTQYF. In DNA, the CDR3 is TGTGCCAGCAGCCTGGTACTAGCGGGGGAAACAGATACGCAGTATTTT.